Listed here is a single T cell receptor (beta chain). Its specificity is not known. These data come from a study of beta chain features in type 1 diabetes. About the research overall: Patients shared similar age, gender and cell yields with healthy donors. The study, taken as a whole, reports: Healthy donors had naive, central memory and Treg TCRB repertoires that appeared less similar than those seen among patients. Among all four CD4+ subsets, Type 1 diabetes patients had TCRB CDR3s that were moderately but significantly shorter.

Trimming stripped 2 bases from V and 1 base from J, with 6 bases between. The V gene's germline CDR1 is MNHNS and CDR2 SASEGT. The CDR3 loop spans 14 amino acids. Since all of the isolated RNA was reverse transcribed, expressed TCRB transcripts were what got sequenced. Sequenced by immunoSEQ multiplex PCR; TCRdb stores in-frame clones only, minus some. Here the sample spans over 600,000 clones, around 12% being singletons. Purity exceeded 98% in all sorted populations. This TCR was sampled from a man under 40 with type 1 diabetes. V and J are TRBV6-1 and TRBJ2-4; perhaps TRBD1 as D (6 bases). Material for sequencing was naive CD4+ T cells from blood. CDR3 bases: TGTGCCAGCAGTGAACAGGGGGCCAAAAACATTCAGTACTTC. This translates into CASSEQGAKNIQYF.